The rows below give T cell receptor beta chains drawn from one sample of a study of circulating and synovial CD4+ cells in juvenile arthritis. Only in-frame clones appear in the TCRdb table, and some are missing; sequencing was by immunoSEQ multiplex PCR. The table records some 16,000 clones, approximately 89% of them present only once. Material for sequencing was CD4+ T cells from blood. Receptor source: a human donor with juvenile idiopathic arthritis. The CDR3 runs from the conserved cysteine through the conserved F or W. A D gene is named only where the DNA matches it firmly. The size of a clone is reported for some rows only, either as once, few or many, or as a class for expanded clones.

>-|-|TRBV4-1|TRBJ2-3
TGCGCCAGCAGCCAATGGGGCAGGGTAGCAACAGATACGCAGTATTTT
CASSQWGRVATDTQYF
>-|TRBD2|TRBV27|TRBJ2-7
TGTGCCAGCAGTCCAAGGGTGGGACTAGCGGGATCCTACGAGCAGTACTTC
CASSPRVGLAGSYEQYF
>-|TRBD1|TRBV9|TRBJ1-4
TGTGCCAGCAGCGTAGGGGGACAGTACCATGAAAAACTGTTTTTT
CASSVGGQYHEKLFF
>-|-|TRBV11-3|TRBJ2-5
TGTGCCAGCAGCCAAAGACAGGGAGGACAAGAGACCCAGTACTTC
CASSQRQGGQETQYF
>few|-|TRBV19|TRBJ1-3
TGTGCCAGTAGGACAGGCTCTGGAAACACCATATATTTT
CASRTGSGNTIYF
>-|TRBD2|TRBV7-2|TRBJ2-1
TGTGCCAGCAGCCCAACCGGGACTAGCGGGAGTAATGAGCAGTTCTTC
CASSPTGTSGSNEQFF
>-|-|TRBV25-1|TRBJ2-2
TGTGCCAGCCGAAAGACAGCCACCGGGGAGCTGTTTTTT
CASRKTATGELFF
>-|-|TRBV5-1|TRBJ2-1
TGCGCCAGCAGCTTGGGTAGCGGTACCTACAATGAGCAGTTCTTC
CASSLGSGTYNEQFF
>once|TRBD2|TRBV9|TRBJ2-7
TGTGCCAGCAGCACCGGGACTAGCCGTACTAGGGAGCAGTACTTC
CASSTGTSRTREQYF
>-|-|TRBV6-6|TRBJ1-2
TGTGCCAGCAGTCCTTGGGCTGGTGGCTACACCTTC
CASSPWAGGYTF
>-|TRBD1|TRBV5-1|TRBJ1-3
TGCGCCAGCAGCTTGGCCGGGACAGGGGGAAACACCATATATTTT
CASSLAGTGGNTIYF
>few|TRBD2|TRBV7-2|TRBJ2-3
TGTGCCAGCAGCCTACTAGCGGGAGGGCCCTCTATATCCACAGATACGCAGTATTTT
CASSLLAGGPSISTDTQYF
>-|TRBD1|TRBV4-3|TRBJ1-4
TGCGCCAGCAGCCAAGAGGGACAGGGGCACGAAAAACTGTTTTTT
CASSQEGQGHEKLFF
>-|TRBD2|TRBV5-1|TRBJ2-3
TGCGCCAGCAGCCGGGACCCCGGGGGGGGCGCAGATACGCAGTATTTT
CASSRDPGGGADTQYF
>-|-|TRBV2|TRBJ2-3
TGTGCCAGCAGTGCCGGCGGAGGCACAGATACGCAGTATTTT
CASSAGGGTDTQYF
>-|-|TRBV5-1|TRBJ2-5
TGCGCCAGCAGCTACGGGGGCTCAGGGGGGGAGACCCAGTACTTC
CASSYGGSGGETQYF
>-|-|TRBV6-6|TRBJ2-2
TGTGCCAGCACTTTCACCGGGGAGCTGTTTTTT
CASTFTGELFF
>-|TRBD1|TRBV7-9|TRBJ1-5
TGTGCCAGCAGCTTCGGGACAGATAGCAATCAGCCCCAGCATTTT
CASSFGTDSNQPQHF
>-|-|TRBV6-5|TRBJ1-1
TGTGCCAGCAGCGATATACAGGGTTGGAACACTGAAGCTTTCTTT
CASSDIQGWNTEAFF
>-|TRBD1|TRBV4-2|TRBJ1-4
TGTGCCAGCAGCCAATGGGGACAGATAAATGAAAAACTGTTTTTT
CASSQWGQINEKLFF
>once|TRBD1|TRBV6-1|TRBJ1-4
TGTGCCAGCAGTCGACAGGGTTTAAATGAAAAACTGTTTTTT
CASSRQGLNEKLFF
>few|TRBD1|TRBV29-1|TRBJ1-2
TGCAGCGTGGCCAACAACAGGGGGCTTGGCTACACCTTC
CSVANNRGLGYTF
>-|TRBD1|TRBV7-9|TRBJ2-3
TGTGCCAGCAGCGGAAGACGGGACAGGGGAGATACGCAGTATTTT
CASSGRRDRGDTQYF
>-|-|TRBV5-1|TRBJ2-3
TGCGCCAGCAGCCCCGTGGCAGGGGAGACAGATACGCAGTATTTT
CASSPVAGETDTQYF
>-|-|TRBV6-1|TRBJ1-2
TGTGCCAGCAGGACAGGCCTGATCGATGGCTACACCTTC
CASRTGLIDGYTF
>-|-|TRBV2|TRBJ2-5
TGTGCCAGCAGTATAGCCCCGCTTGAGACCCAGTACTTC
CASSIAPLETQYF
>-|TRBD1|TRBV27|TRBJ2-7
TGTGCCAGCAGTTCGGGGACAGGGCTCTACGAGCAGTACTTC
CASSSGTGLYEQYF
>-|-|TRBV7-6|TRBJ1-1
TGTGCCAGCAGCTTAGGAGGATCGGGACAATCGAACACTGAAGCTTTCTTT
CASSLGGSGQSNTEAFF
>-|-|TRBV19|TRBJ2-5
TGTGCCAGTAGTATAATAGCTCAAGAGACCCAGTACTTC
CASSIIAQETQYF
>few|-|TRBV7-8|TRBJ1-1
TGTGCCAGCAGCTTAGTAGTTCCGGGTGAAGCTTTCTTT
CASSLVVPGEAFF
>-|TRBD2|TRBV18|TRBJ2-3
TGTGCCAGCTCGCGGTCTAGCGGGACGCCAGGCATGACAGATACGCAGTATTTT
CASSRSSGTPGMTDTQYF
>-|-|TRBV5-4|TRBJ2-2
TGTGCCAGCAGCTCGGGATGGGTAAACACCGGGGAGCTGTTTTTT
CASSSGWVNTGELFF
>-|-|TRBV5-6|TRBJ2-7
TGTGCCAGCAGCTTGATAACAGGGATACTCCACGAGCAGTACTTC
CASSLITGILHEQYF
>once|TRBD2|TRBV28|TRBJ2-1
TGTGCCAGCAGTTTCTCTTCGACTAGCGGCAATGAGCAGTTCTTC
CASSFSSTSGNEQFF
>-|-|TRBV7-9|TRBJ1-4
TGTGCCAGCATGGAGGGCCCTAATAATGAAAAACTGTTTTTT
CASMEGPNNEKLFF
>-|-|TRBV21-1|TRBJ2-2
TGTGCCAGCAGCAAAGAGATCGCGGACACCCCTCAACCCGACACCGGGGAGCTGTTTTTT
CASSKEIADTPQPDTGELFF
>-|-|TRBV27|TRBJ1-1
TGTGCCAGCAGACGGGGGGGGGCGCCCACTGAAGCTTTCTTT
CASRRGGAPTEAFF
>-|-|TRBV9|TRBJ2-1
TGTGCCAGCAGCCACGAGGACGGGAGCCCTCCTGAAAATGAGCAGTTCTTC
CASSHEDGSPPENEQFF
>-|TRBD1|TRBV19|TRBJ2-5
TGTGCCAGTAGTGGATCAGGGGGAAGTAGGGAGACCCAGTACTTC
CASSGSGGSRETQYF
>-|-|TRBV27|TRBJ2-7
TGTGCCAGCAGTCGTGGGGGGGGCCTGAGCTCCTACGAGCAGTACTTC
CASSRGGGLSSYEQYF
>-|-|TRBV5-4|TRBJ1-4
TGTGCCAGCAGCTTGGCGGGGAGTGAAAAACTGTTTTTT
CASSLAGSEKLFF
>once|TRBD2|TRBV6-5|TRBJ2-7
TGTGCCAGCAGCACCGGGGGGGGAGCCTACGAGCAGTACTTC
CASSTGGGAYEQYF
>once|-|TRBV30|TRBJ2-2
TGTGCCTGGGTCAGACAGACTAACACCGGGGAGCTGTTTTTT
CAWVRQTNTGELFF
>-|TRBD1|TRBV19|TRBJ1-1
TGTGCCAGTAGTAGCATGGGACAGGGGCACACTGAAGCTTTCTTT
CASSSMGQGHTEAFF
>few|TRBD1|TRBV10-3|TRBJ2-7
TGTGCCATGAGACAGGGTTCGGGGGAGCAGTACTTC
CAMRQGSGEQYF
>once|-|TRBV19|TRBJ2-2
TGTGCCAGTAGTGGACTTAAGGAAACCGGGGAGCTGTTTTTT
CASSGLKETGELFF
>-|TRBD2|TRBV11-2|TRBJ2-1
TGTGCCAGCAGCTTAGGTTTAGCGGGAGGTGATGAGCAGTTCTTC
CASSLGLAGGDEQFF
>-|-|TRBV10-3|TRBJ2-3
TGTGCCATCAGTGACGGGGTCACAGATACGCAGTATTTT
CAISDGVTDTQYF
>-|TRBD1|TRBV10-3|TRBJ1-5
TGTGCCATCAGTTCAACACAGGGGGTTCTGGGTCAGCCCCAGCATTTT
CAISSTQGVLGQPQHF
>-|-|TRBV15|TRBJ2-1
TGTGCCACCAGAGCTGCTAGCGAGTACAATGAGCAGTTCTTC
CATRAASEYNEQFF